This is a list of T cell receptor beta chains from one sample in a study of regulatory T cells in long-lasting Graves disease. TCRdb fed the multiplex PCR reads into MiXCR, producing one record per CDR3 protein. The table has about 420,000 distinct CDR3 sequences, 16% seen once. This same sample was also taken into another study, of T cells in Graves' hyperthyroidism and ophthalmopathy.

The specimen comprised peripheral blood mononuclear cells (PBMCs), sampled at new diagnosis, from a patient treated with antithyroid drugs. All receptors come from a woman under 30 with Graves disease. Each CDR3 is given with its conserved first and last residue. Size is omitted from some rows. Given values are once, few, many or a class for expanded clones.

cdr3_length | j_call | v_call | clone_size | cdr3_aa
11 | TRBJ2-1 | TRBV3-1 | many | CASSHRAEQFF
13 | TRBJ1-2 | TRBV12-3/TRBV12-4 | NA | CASSPLDKFSYTF
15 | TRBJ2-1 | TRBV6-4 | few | CAVTSRGRKGNEQFF
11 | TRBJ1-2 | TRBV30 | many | CAWNGQHGYTF
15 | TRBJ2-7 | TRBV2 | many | CASSEGLAGLYEQYF
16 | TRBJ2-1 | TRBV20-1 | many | CSARVPRGTEDNEQFF
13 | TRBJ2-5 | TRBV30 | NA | CAWSGALRETQYF
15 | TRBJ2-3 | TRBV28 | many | CASSKTGTGGDTQYF
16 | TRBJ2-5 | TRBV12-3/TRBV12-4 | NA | CASSFLGSRSQETQYF
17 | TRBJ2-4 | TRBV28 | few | CASSFAHDAPAKNIQYF
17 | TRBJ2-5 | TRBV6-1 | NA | CASSKHRDRGRRETQYF